The 8 T cell receptor beta chains presented below share a single source sample, sequenced in a study of shared clonotypes between healthy human individuals. Method: immunoSEQ multiplex PCR; TCRdb's copy keeps in-frame clones and lacks some. The sample consists of more than 2,000,000 clones, more than 90% of them appearing once. Sequencing was performed on naive CD4+ T cells sorted from blood. The subset was: CD45RA+ positively selected. These receptors all stem from a man younger than 35 in good health.

Points on this clone: Other DNA sequences in this specimen translate into the identical CDR3. This chain connects TRBV7-9 to TRBJ1-1; TRBD1 might be the D (5 bases). The V gene's germline CDR1 is SEHNR and CDR2 FQNEAQ (reference sequence). Trimming took off 5 bases at V and 5 bases at J, with 9 bases between the two ends. The CDR3 runs to 12 residues. CDR3: CASSRRDTEAFF. CDR3 bases: TGTGCCAGCAGCCGCAGGGATACTGAAGCTTTCTTT.

The chain has TRBV2 and TRBJ2-7; 11 nucleotides match TRBD2. CDR1 and CDR2 from the germline V gene are SNHLY and FYNNEI. The length of the CDR3 is 17 residues. The J segment lost 7 bases and the V segment lost 4 bases, leaving 15 bases of the junction unmatched. The CDR3 bases are TGTGCCAGCAGTGCCCAGCAGCCTAGCGGGAGGATTGAAGAGCAGTACTTC. Protein sequence: CASSAQQPSGRIEEQYF.

The rearrangement joins TRBV5-1 to TRBJ1-1; a possible D gene is TRBD1 (6 bases). The V and J ends lost 4 bases and 4 bases respectively, with 17 bases between them. Germline values: CDR1 SGHRS, CDR2 YFSETQ. The CDR3 is 15 amino acids. CDR3 in DNA: TGCGCCAGCAGCATACACAGGGAGGTGAGCACTGAAGCTTTCTTT. Protein product: CASSIHREVSTEAFF.

The chain has TRBV7-6 and TRBJ2-2; D uncertain. V was clipped by 6 bases and J by 1 base, with 12 bases between them. The germline gives CDR1 SGHVS, CDR2 FNYEAQ. The CDR3 totals 15 residues. CDR3 sequence: CASRPGPVNTGELFF. The CDR3 nucleotides are TGTGCCAGCAGGCCCGGTCCAGTGAACACCGGGGAGCTGTTTTTT.

V usage is TRBV9 and J usage is TRBJ2-6; D is uncertain. CDR1 is SGDLS and CDR2 is YYNGEE in the germline V gene. CDR3 length equals 15 residues. V gave up 0 bases and J gave up 0 bases, with 4 bases separating them. The CDR3 loop reads CASSVVPSGANVLTF. The CDR3 DNA is TGTGCCAGCAGCGTAGTCCCCTCTGGGGCCAACGTCCTGACTTTC.

This clone was detected only a few times. This chain uses TRBV5-8 with TRBJ1-5; 9 nucleotides agree with TRBD1. The CDR3 spans 15 residues. The V gene end was trimmed by 4 bases and the J gene end by 9 bases; junction bases not matched to a gene: 11. Germline V gene data show CDR1 as SGHTS and CDR2 as YDEGEE. CDR3 nucleotide sequence: TGTGCCAGCAGCCCCGACAGGGGGAACCGACTGCCCCAGCATTTT. It is translated as CASSPDRGNRLPQHF.

The chain couples TRBV19 to TRBJ2-7, with a possible D match to TRBD2 (6 bases). The CDR3 is 15 residues long. Germline values: CDR1 LNHDA, CDR2 SQIVND (reference sequence). V lost 6 bases to trimming and J lost 3 bases, with 18 bases between them. DNA for the CDR3: TGTGCCAGTAGCGAGGTTAGCGGACCGCTCTACGAGCAGTACTTC. Protein product: CASSEVSGPLYEQYF.

The J gene is TRBJ2-5, the V gene TRBV7-9; 9 bases align to TRBD1. The J call may be mistaken, given a closer DNA end match to TRBJ2-7. CDR3 length: 16 amino acids. Germline V CDR1 and CDR2: SEHNR, FQNEAQ (reference sequence). The CDR3 DNA follows: TGTGCCAGCAGCTTAGGGCAACCGGGACAGGGTAACGAGCAGTACTTC. Its translation is CASSLGQPGQGNEQYF.